This T cell receptor (beta chain) was observed in a study of T cell clusters in autoimmune cytopenias. Overall study: TRB sequencing had a median 51,575 reads and about 2,400 distinct clonotypes per sample.

Some 34,000 genome equivalents of blood DNA were amplified for TRB. The germline V gene has CDR1 MNHNS and CDR2 SASEGT. The CDR3 sequence is 15 residues long. Multiplex touch-down PCR amplified TRB using TRB-A and TRB-B pools in one tube. With the multiplex PCR reads reprocessed, TCRdb shows one record per CDR3 protein and no DNA. This table lists 3,500 to 4,500 distinct CDR3 sequences. Study findings and constraints: TRB repertoire shifts in secondary cytopenia and chronic lymphocytic leukemia mostly reflected lymphoma, not autoimmunity.

With respect to this clonotype: Its cognate antigen is unknown.

The same sample was also studied in work on T cell repertoires in aging, cancer and after chemotherapy. That paper states: Across the chemotherapy interval, each cancer cohort showed higher median generation probability, suggesting thymic rebound.

The source material was peripheral blood. This sequence was found in a human donor in good health. The chain recombines TRBV6-1 with TRBJ2-1; checking the TCRdb D call of TRBD1 is not possible without DNA. CDR3 sequence: CASSERDRTYNEQFF.